This T cell receptor (beta chain) was sequenced during a study of blood T cell repertoires in COVID-19. Overall study context: PBMCs, B-cell-depleted T cells, or T cells provided the cDNA or gDNA that made up the material.

Participants' own reports of clinical history determined their cohort assignment. Either two negative PCRs, clearance, or symptom resolution qualified Cohort 3 donors as recovered. Original processing methods: It was from reference gene primer amplification that nucleated cell counts were estimated. Produced via immunoSEQ multiplex PCR; TCRdb's table is partial and in-frame only. V and J calls and clone size are those listed in that table; D and trimming were worked out from the DNA. Of 400,000 to 450,000 clones in the sample, 80% to 95% are singletons; the top ten hold 0.55% to 0.75%. The sequenced sample consisted of PBMCs or T cells enriched from blood (not recorded which). The TCR sequence derives from a man between 18 and 35 years old who had recovered from COVID-19.

The CDR3: CASSSLSGQGLPGELFF. The CDR3 nucleotides read TGTGCCAGCAGCTCCCTGTCCGGACAGGGCTTACCCGGGGAGCTGTTTTTT. The rearrangement uses TRBV7-9 and TRBJ2-2; 8 bases fit TRBD1. The CDR3 has 17 residues. Unmatched junction bases numbered 13, after V lost 4 bases and J lost 6 bases. Germline loops: CDR1 SEHNR, CDR2 FQNEAQ (reference sequence). Supplemented by reference TRBV7-9 and TRBJ2-2, the full variable domain reads DTGVSQNPRHKITKRGQNVTFRCDPISEHNRLYWYRQTLGQGPEFLTYFQNEAQLEKSRLLSDRFSAERPKGSFSTLEIQRTEQGDSAMYLCASSSLSGQGLPGELFFGEGSRLTVL.